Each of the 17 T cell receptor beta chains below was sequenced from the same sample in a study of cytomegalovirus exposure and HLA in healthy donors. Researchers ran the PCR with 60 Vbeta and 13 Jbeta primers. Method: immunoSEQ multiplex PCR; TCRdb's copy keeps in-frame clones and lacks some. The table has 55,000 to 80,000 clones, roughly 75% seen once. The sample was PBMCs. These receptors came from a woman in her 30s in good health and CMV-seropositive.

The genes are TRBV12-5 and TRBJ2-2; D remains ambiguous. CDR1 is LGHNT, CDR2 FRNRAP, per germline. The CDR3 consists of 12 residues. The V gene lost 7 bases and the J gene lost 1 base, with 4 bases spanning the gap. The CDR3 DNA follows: TGTGCTAGTGCTCTGAACACCGGGGAGCTGTTTTTT. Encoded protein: CASALNTGELFF.

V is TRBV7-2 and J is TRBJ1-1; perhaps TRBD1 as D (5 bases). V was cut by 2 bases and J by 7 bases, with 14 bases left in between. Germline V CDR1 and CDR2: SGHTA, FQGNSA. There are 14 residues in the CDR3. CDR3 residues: CASSLFPGDYEAFF. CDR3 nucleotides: TGTGCCAGCAGCTTATTTCCGGGGGACTATGAAGCTTTCTTT.

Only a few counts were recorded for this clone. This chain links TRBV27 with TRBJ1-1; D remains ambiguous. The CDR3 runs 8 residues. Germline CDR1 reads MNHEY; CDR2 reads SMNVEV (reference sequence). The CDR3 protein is CVQLGAFF. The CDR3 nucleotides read TGTGTCCAACTTGGAGCTTTCTTT.

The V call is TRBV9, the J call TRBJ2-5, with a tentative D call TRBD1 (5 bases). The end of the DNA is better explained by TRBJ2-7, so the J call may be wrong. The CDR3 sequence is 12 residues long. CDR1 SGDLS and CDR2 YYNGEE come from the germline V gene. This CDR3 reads CASSADSYEQYF. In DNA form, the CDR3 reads TGTGCCAGCAGCGCTGACAGTTACGAGCAGTACTTC.

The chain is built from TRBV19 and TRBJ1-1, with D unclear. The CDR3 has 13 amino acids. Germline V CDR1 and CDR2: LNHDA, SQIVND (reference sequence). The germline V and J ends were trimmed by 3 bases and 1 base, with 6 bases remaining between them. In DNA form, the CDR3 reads TGTGCCAGTAGTATCAGGCAGAACACTGAAGCTTTCTTT. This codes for CASSIRQNTEAFF. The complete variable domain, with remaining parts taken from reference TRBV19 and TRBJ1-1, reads DGGITQSPKYLFRKEGQNVTLSCEQNLNHDAMYWYRQDPGQGLRLIYYSQIVNDFQKGDIAEGYSVSREKKESFPLTVTSAQKNPTAFYLCASSIRQNTEAFFGQGTRLTVV.

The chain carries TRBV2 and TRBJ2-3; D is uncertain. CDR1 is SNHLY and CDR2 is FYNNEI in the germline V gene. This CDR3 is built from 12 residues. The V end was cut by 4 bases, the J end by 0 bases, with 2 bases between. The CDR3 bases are TGTGCCAGCAGTGCTAGCACAGATACGCAGTATTTT. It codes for CASSASTDTQYF.

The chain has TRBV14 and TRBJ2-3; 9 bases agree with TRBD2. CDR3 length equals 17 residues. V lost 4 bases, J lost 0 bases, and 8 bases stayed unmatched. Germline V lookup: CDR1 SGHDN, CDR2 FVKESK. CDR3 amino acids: CASSLRSGRPSTDTQYF. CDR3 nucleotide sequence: TGTGCCAGCAGCCTTCGGAGCGGGAGGCCTAGCACAGATACGCAGTATTTT.

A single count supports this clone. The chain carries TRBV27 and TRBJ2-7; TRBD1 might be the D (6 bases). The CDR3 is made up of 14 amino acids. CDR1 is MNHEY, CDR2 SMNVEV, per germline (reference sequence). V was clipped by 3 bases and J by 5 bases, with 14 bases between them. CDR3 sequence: CASSFPGTFNEQYF. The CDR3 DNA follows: TGTGCCAGCAGTTTCCCCGGGACATTTAACGAGCAGTACTTC.

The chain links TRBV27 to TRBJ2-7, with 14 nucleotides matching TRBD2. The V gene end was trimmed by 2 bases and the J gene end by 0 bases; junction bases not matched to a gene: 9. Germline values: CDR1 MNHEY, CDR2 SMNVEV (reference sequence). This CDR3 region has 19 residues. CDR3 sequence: CASSLSIGLAGGTSYEQYF. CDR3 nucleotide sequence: TGTGCCAGCAGTTTAAGCATAGGACTAGCGGGAGGAACCTCCTACGAGCAGTACTTC.

The CDR3 bases are TGTGCCAGCAGCCACCCGGCGGATGCAACTAATGAAAAACTGTTTTTT. It codes for CASSHPADATNEKLFF. V and J are TRBV7-9 and TRBJ1-4; no firm D call. This CDR3 has 16 residues. Germline V gene sequence: CDR1 SEHNR, CDR2 FQNEAQ (reference sequence). The V and J ends lost 5 bases and 0 bases respectively, with 13 bases between them.

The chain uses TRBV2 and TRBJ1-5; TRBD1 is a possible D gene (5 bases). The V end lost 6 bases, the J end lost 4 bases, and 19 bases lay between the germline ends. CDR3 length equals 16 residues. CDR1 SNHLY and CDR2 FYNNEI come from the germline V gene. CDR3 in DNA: TGTGCCAGCAGGTACAGGAGAGATTTAGGGAATCAGCCCCAGCATTTT. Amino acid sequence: CASRYRRDLGNQPQHF. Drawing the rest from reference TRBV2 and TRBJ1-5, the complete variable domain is EPEVTQTPSHQVTQMGQEVILRCVPISNHLYFYWYRQILGQKVEFLVSFYNNEISEKSEIFDDQFSVERPDGSNFTLKIRSTKLEDSAMYFCASRYRRDLGNQPQHFGDGTRLSIL.

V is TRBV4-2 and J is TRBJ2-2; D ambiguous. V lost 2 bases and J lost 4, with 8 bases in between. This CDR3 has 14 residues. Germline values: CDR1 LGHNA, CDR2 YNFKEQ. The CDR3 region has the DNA TGTGCCAGCAGCCAATTTGTGGCCACCGGGGAGCTGTTTTTT. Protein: CASSQFVATGELFF.

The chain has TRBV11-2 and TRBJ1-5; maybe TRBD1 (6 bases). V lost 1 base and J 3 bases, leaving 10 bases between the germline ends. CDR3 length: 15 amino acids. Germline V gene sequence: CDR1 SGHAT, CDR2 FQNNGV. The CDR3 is CASSLGGGPNQPQHF. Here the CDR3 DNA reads TGTGCCAGCAGCTTAGGGGGGGGGCCCAATCAGCCCCAGCATTTT.

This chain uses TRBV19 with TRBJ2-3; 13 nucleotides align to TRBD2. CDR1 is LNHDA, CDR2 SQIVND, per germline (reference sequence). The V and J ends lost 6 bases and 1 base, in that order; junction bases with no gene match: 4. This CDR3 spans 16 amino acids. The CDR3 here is CASSTGLAGGTDTQYF. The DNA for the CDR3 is TGTGCCAGTAGCACAGGACTAGCGGGAGGCACAGATACGCAGTATTTT.

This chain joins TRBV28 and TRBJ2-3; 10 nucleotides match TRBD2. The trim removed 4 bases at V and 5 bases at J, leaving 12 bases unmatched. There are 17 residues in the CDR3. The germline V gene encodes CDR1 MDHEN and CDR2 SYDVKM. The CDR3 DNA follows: TGTGCCAGCAGTTCGCTCCTAGCGGGAGTGGGAGGAGATACGCAGTATTTT. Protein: CASSSLLAGVGGDTQYF.

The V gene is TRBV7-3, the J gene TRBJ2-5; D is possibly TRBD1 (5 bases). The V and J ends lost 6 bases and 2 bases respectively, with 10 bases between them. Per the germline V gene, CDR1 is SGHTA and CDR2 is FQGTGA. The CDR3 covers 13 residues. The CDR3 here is CASSFDRQETQYF. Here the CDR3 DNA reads TGTGCCAGCAGTTTTGACAGACAAGAGACCCAGTACTTC.

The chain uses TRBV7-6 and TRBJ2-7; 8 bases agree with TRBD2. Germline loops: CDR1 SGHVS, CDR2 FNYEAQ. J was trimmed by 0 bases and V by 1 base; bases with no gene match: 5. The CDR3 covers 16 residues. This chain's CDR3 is CASSLGSGGSSYEQYF. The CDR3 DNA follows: TGTGCCAGCAGCTTAGGAAGCGGGGGCAGCTCCTACGAGCAGTACTTC.